The 23 T cell receptor beta chains below come from one sample, sequenced in a study of Ad26.COV2.S vaccination and SARS-CoV-2 variants. Specified treatment: about 20 received Ad26.COV2.S at low or high dose, single or two shots; 5 received placebo; per-sample allocation not given. Sampling was done on day 63 after the first vaccine or placebo injection. Assay used: immunoSEQ multiplex PCR; TCRdb lists only in-frame clones, some missing. The sample contains over 250,000 clones, 80% to 90% of which appear only once. The material was peripheral blood, obtained in a trial of Ad26.COV2.S vaccine versus placebo. These receptors were collected from a person between 18 and 65 years old who received the Ad26.COV2.S COVID-19 vaccine or a placebo.

The chain employs TRBV11-2 and TRBJ1-2, with D unresolved. Per the germline V gene, CDR1 is SGHAT and CDR2 is FQNNGV. V was clipped by 0 bases and J by 5 bases, with 10 bases between them. This CDR3 contains 14 residues. The CDR3 DNA is TGTGCCAGCAGCTTAGATAACGGAAGATATGGCTACACCTTC. As protein: CASSLDNGRYGYTF.

The chain links TRBV24-1 to TRBJ2-5, with D unresolved. The CDR3 contains 13 residues. V lost 4 bases to trimming and J lost 3 bases, with 8 bases between them. Germline V lookup: CDR1 KGHDR, CDR2 SFDVKD. This CDR3 reads CATSDLTEETQYF. The CDR3 DNA reads TGTGCCACCAGTGACCTGACCGAAGAGACCCAGTACTTC.

This chain joins TRBV28 and TRBJ1-1, with D tentatively TRBD1 (6 bases). The CDR3 runs to 13 residues. The V end lost 4 bases, the J end lost 11 bases, and 17 bases lay between the germline ends. Germline V lookup: CDR1 MDHEN, CDR2 SYDVKM. The CDR3 protein is CASSSVDRQDAFF. The CDR3 bases are TGTGCCAGCAGTTCCGTCGACAGGCAGGACGCTTTCTTT.

This chain links TRBV5-1 with TRBJ1-2; D is ambiguous. Trimming pared 2 bases from V and 1 base from J, leaving 3 bases between. Germline CDR1 SGHRS, CDR2 YFSETQ. The CDR3 is 12 amino acids. As DNA, the CDR3 is TGCGCCAGCAGCTTTGGTAACTATGGCTACACCTTC. Translating it yields CASSFGNYGYTF.

This chain connects TRBV20-1 to TRBJ1-2; unclear D gene. The V gene's germline CDR1 is DFQATT and CDR2 SNEGSKA (reference sequence). The V gene lost 6 bases and the J gene lost 5 bases, with 7 bases spanning the gap. The CDR3 extends over 10 amino acids. The CDR3, as DNA: TGCAGTGCACTCTATTATGGCTACACCTTC. This encodes CSALYYGYTF.

The gene calls are TRBV9 and TRBJ2-7; 7 bases align to TRBD2. The CDR3 consists of 16 residues. Unmatched junction bases numbered 10, after V lost 4 bases and J lost 0 bases. Germline V gene lookup returns CDR1 SGDLS and CDR2 YYNGEE. For the CDR3, the DNA is TGTGCCAGCAGCCCATTGGGTGGCGGGAGCTCCTACGAGCAGTACTTC. Translating gives CASSPLGGGSSYEQYF.

This chain connects TRBV7-2 to TRBJ1-2; perhaps TRBD1 as D (5 bases). There are 15 residues in the CDR3. Germline V lookup: CDR1 SGHTA, CDR2 FQGNSA. The ends were cut back, 5 bases at V and 4 bases at J, with 17 bases in the middle. CDR3 sequence reads: CASSPTGASRYGYTF. DNA of the CDR3: TGTGCCAGCAGCCCAACAGGAGCCTCTCGCTATGGCTACACCTTC.

This chain links TRBV2 with TRBJ2-2; D is unclear. Trimming cost V 7 bases and J 0 bases, with 9 bases left between them. CDR1 is SNHLY, CDR2 FYNNEI, per germline. The CDR3 contains 14 residues. As DNA, the CDR3 is TGTGCCAGCAATTGGGCAACGAACACCGGGGAGCTGTTTTTT. Amino acids: CASNWATNTGELFF.

The DNA of the CDR3 is TGTGCCATCAGAACGGGACCCTCGAACACCGGGGAGCTGTTTTTT. Translated: CAIRTGPSNTGELFF. The rearrangement links TRBV10-3 to TRBJ2-2; D might be TRBD1 or TRBD2, each matching 5 bases. The CDR3 covers 15 residues. Trimming took off 6 bases at V and 0 bases at J, with 11 bases between the two ends. Germline loops: CDR1 ENHRY, CDR2 SYGVKD.

The chain links TRBV29-1 to TRBJ1-1, with TRBD1 as a possible D gene (6 bases). The CDR3 has 12 amino acids. V lost 6 bases and J lost 5, with 13 bases in between. The germline V gene has CDR1 SQVTM and CDR2 ANQGSEA. The CDR3 DNA reads TGCAGCGTCAAACAGGGATTAACTGAAGCTTTCTTT. It yields the protein CSVKQGLTEAFF.

The gene calls are TRBV5-4 and TRBJ2-7; maybe TRBD1 (5 bases). The CDR3 has 13 amino acids. V was shortened by 3 bases and J by 5 bases, with 12 bases between the two germline ends. Per germline, CDR1 SGHNT and CDR2 YYREEE (reference sequence). CDR3 DNA: TGTGCCAGCAGCTCGACAGTCCAGGACGAGCAGTACTTC. It translates to CASSSTVQDEQYF.

This clone came up once. The genes are TRBV6-5 and TRBJ1-5, with TRBD1 as a possible D gene (5 bases). Germline CDR1 MNHEY, CDR2 SVGAGI. The V end lost 7 bases, the J end lost 7 bases, and 17 bases lay between the germline ends. The CDR3 length is 14 residues. In DNA form, the CDR3 reads TGTGCCAGCACGGAAACGGGGAGGGACCAGCCCCAGCATTTT. This encodes CASTETGRDQPQHF.

This chain joins TRBV25-1 and TRBJ1-2; TRBD1 matches at 9 bases. Per germline, CDR1 MGHDK and CDR2 SYGVNS. V trimming: 4 bases; J trimming: 6 bases; junction bases outside the gene matches: 9. The CDR3 covers 15 residues. CDR3 region: CASSATGGAKNGYTF. The DNA of the CDR3 is TGTGCCAGCAGTGCTACAGGGGGCGCGAAGAATGGCTACACCTTC.

The chain combines TRBV11-3 with TRBJ2-3, with D perhaps TRBD2 (6 bases). CDR1 and CDR2 from the germline V gene are SGHNT and YENEEA. The CDR3 contains 16 residues. The V end lost 0 bases, the J end lost 0 bases, and 10 bases lay between the germline ends. The CDR3 sequence is CASSLDGGVSTDTQYF. CDR3 sequence (DNA): TGTGCCAGCAGCTTAGACGGGGGAGTAAGCACAGATACGCAGTATTTT.

The chain recombines TRBV25-1 with TRBJ1-5, with D perhaps matching TRBD1 (6 bases). The CDR3 runs to 14 residues. V was shortened by 3 bases and J by 7 bases, with 13 bases between the two germline ends. Germline CDR1 and CDR2: MGHDK and SYGVNS. The CDR3 DNA reads as TGTGCCAGCAGTGAGCGGGGGGCGAGGCAGCCCCAGCATTTT. This translates into CASSERGARQPQHF. Full variable domain (rest looked up from reference TRBV25-1 and TRBJ1-5): EADIYQTPRYLVIGTGKKITLECSQTMGHDKMYWYQQDPGMELHLIHYSYGVNSTEKGDLSSESTVSRIRTEHFPLTLESARPSHTSQYLCASSERGARQPQHFGDGTRLSIL.

The chain employs TRBV28 and TRBJ1-2, with D uncertain. The CDR3 sequence is 12 residues long. Looked up from germline, CDR1 is MDHEN and CDR2 is SYDVKM. The CDR3 bases are TGTTCGGTCTCCGGCCGGGTTTATGGCTACACCTTC. Translated, it gives CSVSGRVYGYTF.

The chain recombines TRBV6-5 with TRBJ1-1; a weak D match, TRBD1 (6 bases). This CDR3 is 13 amino acids long. Germline CDR1 is MNHEY and CDR2 is SVGAGI. Deletions cut 6 bases from V and 6 bases from J, with 14 bases between. The CDR3 DNA follows: TGTGCCAGCAGACTGGACAGATACGCTGAAGCTTTCTTT. As protein: CASRLDRYAEAFF.

V is TRBV20-1 and J is TRBJ2-1, with D unclear. The V gene lost 3 bases and the J gene lost 12 bases, with 12 bases spanning the gap. This CDR3 has 11 amino acids. The germline V gene has CDR1 DFQATT and CDR2 SNEGSKA (reference sequence). CDR3 protein: CSASAPLGQFF. CDR3 DNA sequence: TGCAGTGCTAGTGCCCCCCTTGGGCAGTTCTTC.

The chain joins TRBV12-3 or TRBV12-4 to TRBJ1-1; maybe TRBD1 (6 bases). V was cut by 5 bases and J by 4 bases, with 11 bases left in between. The CDR3 extends over 13 amino acids. This CDR3 is CASSTGWGTEAFF. CDR3 DNA: TGTGCCAGCAGTACAGGGTGGGGCACTGAAGCTTTCTTT.

This chain joins TRBV24-1 and TRBJ2-2, with 7 bases fitting TRBD1. With V trimmed by 6 bases and J by 4 bases, 7 bases remained unmatched. The V gene's germline CDR1 is KGHDR and CDR2 SFDVKD. This CDR3 has 15 residues. The CDR3 is CATSSGQTFTGELFF. CDR3 DNA: TGTGCCACCAGTTCGGGACAGACATTCACCGGGGAGCTGTTTTTT.

CDR3 residues: CAISESQGQGADTQYF. As DNA, the CDR3 is TGTGCCATCAGTGAGTCGCAGGGACAGGGCGCAGATACGCAGTATTTT. The V gene is TRBV10-3, the J gene TRBJ2-3; 9 bases match TRBD1. V trimming: 0 bases; J trimming: 4 bases; junction bases outside the gene matches: 5. Germline loops: CDR1 ENHRY, CDR2 SYGVKD. The CDR3 has 16 amino acids.

Only one count was recorded for this clone. The chain links TRBV12-5 to TRBJ2-2; D is unclear. The CDR3 has 14 amino acids. Trimming left V 6 bases short and J 0 bases short, with 8 bases between. Germline V gene data show CDR1 as LGHNT and CDR2 as FRNRAP. CDR3 DNA: TGTGCTAGTGGCGGTCCTTCGAACACCGGGGAGCTGTTTTTT. Translated: CASGGPSNTGELFF.

A few counts support this clone. The chain is built from TRBV5-6 and TRBJ1-6, with a tentative D call TRBD1 (5 bases). The germline gives CDR1 SGHDT, CDR2 YYEEEE. The CDR3 is 14 amino acids. V lost 2 bases to trimming and J lost 6 bases, with 9 bases between them. DNA for the CDR3: TGTGCCAGCAGCTTAAGGGACGCTAATTCACCCCTCCACTTT. Translating gives CASSLRDANSPLHF. The variable domain in full, with the rest retrieved from reference TRBV5-6 and TRBJ1-6, is DAGVTQSPTHLIKTRGQQVTLRCSPKSGHDTVSWYQQALGQGPQFIFQYYEEEERQRGNFPDRFSGHQFPNYSSELNVNALLLGDSALYLCASSLRDANSPLHFGNGTRLTVT.